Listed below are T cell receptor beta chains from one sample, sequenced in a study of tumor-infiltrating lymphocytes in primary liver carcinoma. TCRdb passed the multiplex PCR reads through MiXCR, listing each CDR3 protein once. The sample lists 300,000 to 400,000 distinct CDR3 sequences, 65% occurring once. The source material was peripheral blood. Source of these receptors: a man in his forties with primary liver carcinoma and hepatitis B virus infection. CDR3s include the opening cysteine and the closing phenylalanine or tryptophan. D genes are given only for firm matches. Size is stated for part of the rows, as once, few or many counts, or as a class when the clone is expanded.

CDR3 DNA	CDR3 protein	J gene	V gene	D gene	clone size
TGTGCCAGCAGCTTAGATGGTATTGGGGGAGATGAGCAGCTCTTC	CASSLDGIGGDEQLF	TRBJ2-1	TRBV11-2	-	-
TGTGCCAGCAGCTTAGCACGGGGGACTGAAGCTCTCTTT	CASSLARGTEALF	TRBJ1-1	TRBV7-8	-	-
TGTGCCAGCAGCCGAACTAGCGGGAGCGACACAGAAACGCAGTATTTT	CASSRTSGSDTETQYF	TRBJ2-3	TRBV11-2	TRBD2	-
TGTGCCAGCAGCTCTGGTCCGGGACAGGGGACTAGCGGGAGTGCCTACAATGAGCAGTTCTTC	CASSSGPGQGTSGSAYNEQFF	TRBJ2-1	TRBV11-1	TRBD2	-
TGTGCCTGGAGGGAACAGGGAACAAATCAGTCCCAGCATTTT	CAWREQGTNQSQHF	TRBJ1-5	TRBV30	-	-
TGTACCAGCAGTGAACGGACTAGCGGGAGGGTTCAGATATTCTTC	CTSSERTSGRVQIFF	TRBJ2-1	TRBV6-1	TRBD2	-
TGTGCCAGCAGCGTAGCTACTTTGAGGGGGGAAGCGCAGTTCTTC	CASSVATLRGEAQFF	TRBJ2-1	TRBV9	-	-
TGTGCCAGCAGACAACGACACACCGGGGAGCTGGTTTTT	CASRQRHTGELVF	TRBJ2-2	TRBV6-6	-	-
TGTGCCAGCAGCTTACAGGGGAATGAGCAGTTCTTC	CASSLQGNEQFF	TRBJ2-1	TRBV11-2	-	many
TGCAGCGTTGACTCTCTTAGTTCCAACGATGAGCAGTTCTTC	CSVDSLSSNDEQFF	TRBJ2-1	TRBV29-1	-	-
TGTGCCAGCAGCCTAGATGAAGTCGGGCCCCGAGAGACCCAGTACTTC	CASSLDEVGPRETQYF	TRBJ2-5	TRBV4-3	-	-
TGCGCCAGCAGCGCACTCTTCACAGATACGCAGTATTTT	CASSALFTDTQYF	TRBJ2-3	TRBV5-1	-	few
TGTGCCAGCAGTGAGTTGACAGGGATAATGAGCACTGAAGCTTTCTTT	CASSELTGIMSTEAFF	TRBJ1-1	TRBV6-1	TRBD1	-
TGTGCCAGCGGACCGGGGTCCTTCGACATGAACACTGAAGCTTTCTTT	CASGPGSFDMNTEAFF	TRBJ1-1	TRBV6-1	-	-
TGCGCCAGCAGAGCTAACGGGGCGAACACAGATACGCAGTATTTT	CASRANGANTDTQYF	TRBJ2-3	TRBV10-1	-	once